The T cell receptor beta chain under discussion was sequenced for a study of blood T cell repertoires in COVID-19. About the study: Sites in the United States, Italy and Spain provided acute and convalescent COVID-19 samples. T cells, B-cell-depleted T cells, or PBMCs supplied cDNA or gDNA.

CDR1 is MNHEY, CDR2 SMNVEV, per germline (reference sequence). The CDR3 sequence is 15 residues long. The V end lost 2 bases, the J end lost 0 bases, and 5 bases lay between the germline ends. Study processing details: Reference gene primers were amplified, and this amplification served to estimate nucleated cell counts. This table comes from immunoSEQ multiplex PCR, and its TCRdb copy is limited to in-frame clones, with some not included. V and J calls and clone size are copied from that table; D and trimming were computed from the DNA. The sample holds approximately 200,000 clones, 94% seen once. This clone has only one observation. A much larger clone differs from this one at a single base, so this may be a read error. Other DNA variants within this sample encode the same CDR3.

The sample taken for sequencing was peripheral blood. This TCR was sampled from a man younger than 45 with COVID-19, enrolled during active disease. The chain combines TRBV27 with TRBJ1-6; D gene ambiguous. The chain's CDR3 is CASSLRSSYNSPLHF. CDR3 nucleotide sequence: TGTGCCAGCAGTTTAAGGAGCTCCTATAATTCACCCCTCCACTTT.